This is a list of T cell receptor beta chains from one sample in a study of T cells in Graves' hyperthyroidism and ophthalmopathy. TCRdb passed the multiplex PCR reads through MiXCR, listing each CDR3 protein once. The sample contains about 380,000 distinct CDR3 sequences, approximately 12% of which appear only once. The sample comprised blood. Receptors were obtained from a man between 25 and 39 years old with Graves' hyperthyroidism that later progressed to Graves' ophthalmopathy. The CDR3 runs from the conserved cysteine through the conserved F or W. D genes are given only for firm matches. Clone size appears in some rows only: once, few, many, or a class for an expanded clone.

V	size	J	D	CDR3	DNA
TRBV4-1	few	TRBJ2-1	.	CASSQDISGNNEQFF	TGCGCCAGCAGCCAAGACATCTCAGGGAACAATGAGCAGTTCTTC
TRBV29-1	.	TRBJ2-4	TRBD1	CSVSGTGGRMNIQYF	TGCAGCGTCTCCGGGACAGGGGGCCGGATGAACATTCAGTACTTC
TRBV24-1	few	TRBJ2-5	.	CATSAMGVETQYF	TGTGCCACCAGTGCCATGGGGGTAGAGACCCAGTACTTC
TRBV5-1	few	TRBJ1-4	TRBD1	CASSRTGVDEKLFF	TGCGCCAGCAGCCGTACAGGGGTTGATGAAAAACTGTTTTTT
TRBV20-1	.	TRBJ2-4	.	CSASNRAGASKNIQYF	TGCAGTGCTAGCAATCGGGCAGGGGCCTCGAAAAACATTCAGTACTTC
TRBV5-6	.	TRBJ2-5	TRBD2	CASSGSGGAVETQYF	TGTGCCAGCAGCGGGAGCGGGGGGGCGGTAGAGACCCAGTACTTC
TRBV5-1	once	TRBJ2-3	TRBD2	CSSSPPGLAGDTDTQYF	TGCTCCAGCAGCCCGCCCGGACTAGCGGGGGATACAGATACGCAGTATTTT
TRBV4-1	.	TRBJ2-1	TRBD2	CASSQEGTSGSYNEQFF	TGCGCCAGCAGCCAAGAGGGGACTAGCGGCTCCTACAATGAGCAGTTCTTC
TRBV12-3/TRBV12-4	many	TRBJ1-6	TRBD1	CASSLSRQGVSPLHF	TGTGCCAGCAGTTTATCGAGACAGGGGGTTTCACCCCTCCACTTT
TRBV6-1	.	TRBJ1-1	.	CASRPIQGPNTEAFF	TGTGCCAGCAGACCAATACAGGGTCCGAACACTGAAGCTTTCTTT
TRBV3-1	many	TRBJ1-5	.	CASSRTVNSNQPQHF	TGTGCCAGCAGCCGGACAGTAAATAGCAATCAGCCCCAGCATTTT
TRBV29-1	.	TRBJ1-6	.	CSVETDGSNSPLHF	TGCAGCGTTGAAACTGACGGTTCTAATTCACCCCTCCACTTT
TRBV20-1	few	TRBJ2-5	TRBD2	CSARPATSGLQETQYF	TGCAGTGCTAGACCCGCGACTAGCGGGCTTCAAGAGACCCAGTACTTC
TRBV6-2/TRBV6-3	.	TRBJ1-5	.	CASSYSGGDQPQHF	TGTGCCAGCAGTTACTCGGGCGGGGATCAGCCCCAGCATTTT
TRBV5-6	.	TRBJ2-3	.	CASSYLASPSTDTQYF	TGTGCCAGCAGCTATCTTGCGAGTCCTAGCACAGATACGCAGTATTTT
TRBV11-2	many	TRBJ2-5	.	CASSHSGSYALRETQYF	TGTGCCAGCAGCCATTCTGGGTCTTACGCTCTCCGGGAGACCCAGTACTTC
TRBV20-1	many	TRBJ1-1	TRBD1	CSAGLTGRIVGGIEAFF	TGCAGTGCTGGACTGACAGGGAGGATTGTGGGGGGGATTGAAGCTTTCTTT
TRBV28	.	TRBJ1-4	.	CASTLAGASGKLFF	TGTGCCAGCACCTTGGCGGGCGCCTCTGGAAAACTGTTTTTT
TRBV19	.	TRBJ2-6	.	CASSRGPSGANVLTF	TGTGCCAGTAGTAGAGGGCCATCTGGGGCCAACGTCCTGACTTTC
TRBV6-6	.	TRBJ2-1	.	CASSYFGGPPNEQFF	TGTGCCAGCAGTTACTTCGGAGGACCCCCTAATGAGCAGTTCTTC
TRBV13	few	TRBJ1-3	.	CASSLVGFNSGNTIYF	TGTGCCAGCAGCTTAGTAGGCTTCAACTCTGGAAACACCATATATTTT
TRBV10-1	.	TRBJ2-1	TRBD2	CASIQAGGLEQFF	TGCGCCAGCATTCAAGCGGGGGGCCTGGAGCAGTTCTTC
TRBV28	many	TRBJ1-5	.	CASSSLGGGNQPQHF	TGTGCCAGCAGTTCCCTTGGGGGTGGCAATCAGCCCCAGCATTTT
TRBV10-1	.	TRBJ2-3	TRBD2	CASSGPGLAGGGRDTQYF	TGCGCCAGCAGTGGCCCGGGACTAGCGGGGGGAGGAAGAGATACGCAGTATTTT
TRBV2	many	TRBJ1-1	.	CASSDYLGAFF	TGTGCCAGCAGTGATTACTTGGGAGCTTTCTTT
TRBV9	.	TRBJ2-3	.	CASSPGRRGVDTQYF	TGTGCCAGCAGCCCCGGGCGGAGGGGGGTAGATACGCAGTATTTT
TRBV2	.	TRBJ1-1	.	CASKRSTDMNTEAFF	TGTGCCAGCAAGCGGTCGACGGACATGAACACTGAAGCTTTCTTT
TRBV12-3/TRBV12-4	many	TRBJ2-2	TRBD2	CASSPLAGNTGELFF	TGTGCCAGCAGCCCCCTAGCGGGGAACACCGGGGAGCTGTTTTTT
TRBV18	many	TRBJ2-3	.	CASSPTSDTQYF	TGTGCCAGCTCACCTACGTCAGATACGCAGTATTTT
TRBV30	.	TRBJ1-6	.	CAWDSGTYNSPLHF	TGTGCCTGGGACTCAGGGACCTATAATTCACCCCTCCACTTT